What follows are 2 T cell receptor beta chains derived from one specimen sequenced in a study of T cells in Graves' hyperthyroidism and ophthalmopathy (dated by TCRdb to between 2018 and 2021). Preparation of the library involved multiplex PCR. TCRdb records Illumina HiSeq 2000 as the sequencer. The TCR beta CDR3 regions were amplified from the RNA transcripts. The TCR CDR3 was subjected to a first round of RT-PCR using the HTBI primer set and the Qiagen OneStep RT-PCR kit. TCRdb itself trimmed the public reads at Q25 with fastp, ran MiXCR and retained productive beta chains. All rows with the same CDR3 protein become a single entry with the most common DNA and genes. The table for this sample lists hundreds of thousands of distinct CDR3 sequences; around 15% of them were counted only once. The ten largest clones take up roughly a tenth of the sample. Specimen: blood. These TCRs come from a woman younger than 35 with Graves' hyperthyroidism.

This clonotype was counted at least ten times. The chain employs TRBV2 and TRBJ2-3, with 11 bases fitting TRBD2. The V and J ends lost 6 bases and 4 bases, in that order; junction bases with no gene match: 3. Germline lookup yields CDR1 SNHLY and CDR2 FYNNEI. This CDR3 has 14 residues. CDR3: CASRLAGAADTQYF. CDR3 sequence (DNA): TGTGCCAGCAGACTAGCGGGAGCCGCAGATACGCAGTATTTT.

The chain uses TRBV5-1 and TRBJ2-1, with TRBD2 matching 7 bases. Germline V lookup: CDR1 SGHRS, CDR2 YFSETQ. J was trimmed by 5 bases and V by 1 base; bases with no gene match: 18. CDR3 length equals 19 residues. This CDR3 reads CASSLSRGRAGYGDNEQFF. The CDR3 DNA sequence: TGCGCCAGCAGCTTGTCTCGGGGGAGGGCCGGATATGGGGACAATGAGCAGTTCTTC.